The clone carrying this TCR beta chain was observed a single time. The sample comes from a study of cytomegalovirus exposure and HLA in healthy donors. V gave up 0 bases and J gave up 7 bases, with 22 bases separating them. CDR3 length: 18 residues. CDR1 is LNHNV and CDR2 is YYDKDF in the germline V gene (reference sequence). Researchers ran the PCR with 60 Vbeta and 13 Jbeta primers. TCRdb's copy holds only in-frame clones and misses some; the assay was immunoSEQ multiplex PCR. Of about 120,000 clones listed, over 65% are singletons. Sample: PBMCs. This TCR was sampled from a woman under 30 in good health and CMV-seronegative. The genes are TRBV15 and TRBJ2-1; a possible D gene is TRBD1 (5 bases). The CDR3 is CATSRDPPTWVGDNEQFF. In DNA, the CDR3 is TGTGCCACCAGCAGAGATCCCCCTACGTGGGTAGGGGATAATGAGCAGTTCTTC.